Here is one T cell receptor (beta chain) with its context. Its antigen is as yet unknown. Clones were read by immunoSEQ multiplex PCR, and TCRdb kept only the in-frame ones, dropping some. Of about 160,000 clones listed, roughly nine tenths are singletons. This entry is derived from a study of T cell responses to AZD1222 COVID-19 vaccine. Study-wide points: Seropositive AZD1222 recipients at baseline numbered only five or six. There were mostly white British donors and more females than males, and clonal diversity was possibly underestimated. Regions 160-218 and 743-854 dominated among vaccine-associated CD4 TCRs spanning spike. Epitopes outside B.1.351 and B.1.1.7 mutated regions reportedly drew nearly half of spike TCRs.

The CDR3 length is 13 residues. In germline, CDR1 is SGHAT, CDR2 FQNNGV. Trimming removed 4 bases at V and 4 bases at J, with 8 bases between. The material sequenced was peripheral blood, taken on day 0 of AZD1222 vaccination. The receptor was derived from an adult in good health. This rearrangement joins TRBV11-2 to TRBJ2-1, with D unclear. CDR3: CASSSEVYNEQFF. The CDR3 DNA follows: TGTGCCAGCAGCTCCGAGGTTTACAATGAGCAGTTCTTC.